The sequence of this T cell receptor (beta chain) was determined in a study of T cell repertoires in cytomegalovirus infection. Study background: TCR beta signatures that were public indicated CMV infection and matching HLA type.

TCRdb re-called the reads through MiXCR, storing one row per CDR3 protein. The repertoire has about 320,000 distinct CDR3 sequences, approximately 9.5% of them found once; the top ten carry approximately 4.5%. This clonotype was counted ten times or more. This CDR3 region has 15 residues. Germline trimming cut 5 bases from V and 5 bases from J; bases unmatched to any gene: 7. Germline V gene sequence: CDR1 SGHTA, CDR2 FQGNSA. The sequenced sample consisted of PBMCs. This chain links TRBV7-2 with TRBJ2-3; the match to TRBD1 covers 10 bases. This receptor was taken from a human donor in good health (CMV status not recorded). Some clones in this sample may be carry-over from other donors' samples. The CDR3 sequence: CASSRDRGSQDTQYF. The CDR3 nucleotides are TGTGCCAGCAGCCGGGACAGGGGATCACAAGATACGCAGTATTTT.